These 16 T cell receptor beta chains were all obtained from the same sample, sequenced in a study of T cell responses to AZD1222 COVID-19 vaccine. Generated by immunoSEQ multiplex PCR, the TCRdb table keeps only in-frame clones and is missing some. Of more than 60,000 clones listed, approximately 83% are singletons. Sequenced here: peripheral blood, sampled 28 days after the second AZD1222 dose. These receptor sequences come from an adult who received the AZD1222 COVID-19 vaccine.

The chain is built from TRBV4-3 and TRBJ2-3, with D maybe TRBD2 (6 bases). V lost 8 bases, J lost 0 bases, and 12 bases lay in between. This CDR3 contains 14 residues. Per germline, CDR1 LGHNA and CDR2 YSLEER. CDR3 sequence: CASSVAESTDTQYF. The CDR3 DNA reads TGCGCCAGCTCGGTAGCGGAGAGCACAGATACGCAGTATTTT.

This clone was seen just once. V usage is TRBV27 and J usage is TRBJ2-2; D uncertain. Germline loops: CDR1 MNHEY, CDR2 SMNVEV (reference sequence). This CDR3 has 14 residues. V was shortened by 4 bases and J by 0 bases, with 6 bases between the two germline ends. In DNA form, the CDR3 reads TGTGCCAGCAGTTATAGCTCGAACACCGGGGAGCTGTTTTTT. Translating gives CASSYSSNTGELFF.

The chain joins TRBV11-3 to TRBJ2-5; the D call may be TRBD1 or TRBD2 (7 bases each). V lost 5 bases to trimming and J lost 7 bases, with 20 bases between them. The length of the CDR3 is 15 residues. In germline, CDR1 is SGHNT, CDR2 YENEEA. CDR3 in DNA: TGTGCCAGCAGCCTCTCGACTAGCCCAGGGGGGACCCAGTACTTC. Protein: CASSLSTSPGGTQYF. The whole variable domain, remainder taken from reference TRBV11-3 and TRBJ2-5, is EAGVVQSPRYKIIEKKQPVAFWCNPISGHNTLYWYLQNLGQGPELLIRYENEEAVDDSQLPKDRFSAERLKGVDSTLKIQPAELGDSAVYLCASSLSTSPGGTQYFGPGTRLLVL.

The chain combines TRBV27 with TRBJ1-5; the match to TRBD1 covers 9 bases. CDR3 length: 18 amino acids. The trim removed 1 base at V and 4 bases at J, leaving 11 bases unmatched. CDR1 MNHEY and CDR2 SMNVEV come from the germline V gene (reference sequence). CDR3 coding DNA: TGTGCCAGCAGTTTATTCGGACAGGGGCTCGTCCTAAATCAGCCCCAGCATTTT. Its protein is CASSLFGQGLVLNQPQHF.

This chain links TRBV7-9 with TRBJ1-2, with 7 bases fitting TRBD1. Germline V lookup: CDR1 SEHNR, CDR2 FQNEAQ (reference sequence). The CDR3 has 14 amino acids. Trimming took 5 bases from V and 4 from J; bases not matched to a gene: 7. The CDR3 here is CASSRDRDAYGYTF. The CDR3 DNA sequence: TGTGCCAGCAGCCGAGACAGGGACGCCTATGGCTACACCTTC.

The genes are TRBV7-2 and TRBJ2-1, with TRBD1 matching over 10 bases. Trimming cost V 5 bases and J 4 bases; bases outside gene matches: 5. CDR3 length: 15 residues. The germline V gene has CDR1 SGHTA and CDR2 FQGNSA. The CDR3 loop is CASSPDRGSYNEQFF. The CDR3 coding sequence is TGTGCCAGCAGCCCGGACAGGGGGAGTTACAATGAGCAGTTCTTC.

About this clone itself: Germline and junction disagree at one end, which may indicate a read error. The rearrangement joins TRBV28 to TRBJ1-5; D remains unclear. Germline assignment: CDR1 MDHEN and CDR2 SYDVKM. This CDR3 has 9 residues. CDR3 sequence (DNA): TGTGCCAGCACTCAGCCCCAGCATTTT. Its protein is CASTQPQHF. Supplemented by reference TRBV28 and TRBJ1-5, the full variable domain reads DVKVTQSSRYLVKRTGEKVFLECVQDMDHENMFWYRQDPGLGLRLIYFSYDVKMKEKGDIPEGYSVSREKKERFSLILESASTNQTSMYLCASTQPQHFGDGTRLSIL.

This clone was seen a single time. The V call is TRBV10-3, the J call TRBJ2-7, with a possible D match to TRBD1 (5 bases). This CDR3 has 14 amino acids. V was cut by 9 bases and J by 0 bases, with 15 bases left in between. Looked up from germline, CDR1 is ENHRY and CDR2 is SYGVKD. The CDR3 coding sequence is TGTGCCATTGACAGCAAAGTGAGCTCCTACGAGCAGTACTTC. Translating it yields CAIDSKVSSYEQYF.

Points on this clone: The same CDR3 also results from other DNA sequences found in this sample. The V and J genes are TRBV7-8 and TRBJ2-7, with D hard to call. Deletions cut 3 bases from V and 1 base from J, with 7 bases between. In germline, CDR1 is SGHVS, CDR2 FQNEAQ. The CDR3 totals 13 residues. In nucleotides, the CDR3 is TGTGCCAGCAGCTTTAGTCCTTCCTACGAGCAGTACTTC. Protein: CASSFSPSYEQYF. Filled out from reference TRBV7-8 and TRBJ2-7, the complete variable domain reads GAGVSQSPRYKVAKRGQDVALRCDPISGHVSLFWYQQALGQGPEFLTYFQNEAQLDKSGLPSDRFFAERPEGSVSTLKIQRTQQEDSAVYLCASSFSPSYEQYFGPGTRLTVT.

The rearrangement joins TRBV7-2 to TRBJ2-3; D not resolved. V lost 3 bases, J lost 1 base, and 8 bases lay in between. From germline, CDR1 is SGHTA and CDR2 FQGNSA. The CDR3 has 14 amino acids. The CDR3 region is CASSFEGRTDTQYF. CDR3 in DNA: TGTGCCAGCAGCTTTGAAGGACGCACAGATACGCAGTATTTT.

DNA for the CDR3: TGTGCCAGCAGTGTAGGGGAGCAGTACTTC. It specifies CASSVGEQYF. V and J are TRBV2 and TRBJ2-7; no reliable D call. This CDR3 is 10 amino acids long. The V gene lost 4 bases and the J gene lost 7 bases, with 5 bases spanning the gap. Germline lookup yields CDR1 SNHLY and CDR2 FYNNEI.

This sequence joins TRBV7-8 and TRBJ1-2, with TRBD1 matching over 10 bases. Per germline, CDR1 SGHVS and CDR2 FQNEAQ. The CDR3 sequence is 18 residues long. V was clipped by 5 bases and J by 5 bases; unmatched bases: 17. CDR3 amino acids: CASSPNRDRGWVRYGYTF. In DNA form, the CDR3 reads TGTGCCAGCAGCCCTAACCGGGACAGGGGCTGGGTGAGGTATGGCTACACCTTC.

This clone has just a few counts. The chain carries TRBV19 and TRBJ1-5, with D unclear. Germline loops: CDR1 LNHDA, CDR2 SQIVND (reference sequence). Trimming removed 6 bases at V and 7 bases at J, with 13 bases between. The CDR3 totals 13 residues. The CDR3 reads CASSPIEEQPQHF. In DNA form, the CDR3 reads TGTGCCAGTAGCCCTATAGAGGAGCAGCCCCAGCATTTT.

The sample holds one count of this clone. The gene calls are TRBV5-5 and TRBJ1-4, with D possibly being TRBD1 (5 bases). This CDR3 spans 16 amino acids. The V end lost 4 bases, the J end lost 3 bases, and 16 bases lay between the germline ends. The germline V gene has CDR1 SGHKS and CDR2 YYEKEE (reference sequence). In DNA, the CDR3 is TGTGCCAGCAGCATAGGTTACGGGGGTGCTAATGAAAAACTGTTTTTT. This codes for CASSIGYGGANEKLFF.

This chain connects TRBV19 to TRBJ2-3, with 7 nucleotides matching TRBD1. The CDR3 runs to 14 residues. Germline CDR1 is LNHDA and CDR2 is SQIVND (reference sequence). Unmatched junction bases numbered 5, after V lost 6 bases and J lost 2 bases. The DNA of the CDR3 is TGTGCCAGTAGCCGGGACAGTCACACAGATACGCAGTATTTT. It encodes CASSRDSHTDTQYF. Supplemented by reference TRBV19 and TRBJ2-3, the full variable domain reads DGGITQSPKYLFRKEGQNVTLSCEQNLNHDAMYWYRQDPGQGLRLIYYSQIVNDFQKGDIAEGYSVSREKKESFPLTVTSAQKNPTAFYLCASSRDSHTDTQYFGPGTRLTVL.

The rearrangement links TRBV5-8 to TRBJ2-7; 9 bases are a match to TRBD1. J was trimmed by 2 bases and V by 2 bases; bases with no gene match: 5. The CDR3 has 15 residues. Germline-derived CDR1 and CDR2 are SGHTS and YDEGEE. The CDR3 DNA follows: TGTGCCAGCAGCTTTAGGGGACAGGGAACCTACGAGCAGTACTTC. Amino acid sequence: CASSFRGQGTYEQYF.